This passage covers 30 T cell receptor beta chains from one sample sequenced in a study of cytomegalovirus exposure and HLA in healthy donors. Both 60 Vbeta primers and 13 Jbeta primers went into the PCR. This table comes from immunoSEQ multiplex PCR, and its TCRdb copy is limited to in-frame clones, with some not included. The repertoire consists of 170,000 or so clones, with around four fifths occurring once and the leading ten covering about 12%. Material: PBMCs. Receptor source: a woman aged 45-60 years in good health and CMV-seropositive.

The genes are TRBV14 and TRBJ1-3; 7 bases are shared with TRBD1. Trimming at V came to 4 bases and at J to 4 bases, leaving 7 bases not matched to a gene. This CDR3 contains 15 residues. CDR1 and CDR2 (germline): SGHDN, FVKESK. The CDR3 here is CASSPLQGTGNTIYF. CDR3 in DNA: TGTGCCAGCAGCCCCCTACAGGGGACGGGAAACACCATATATTTT. Drawing the rest from reference TRBV14 and TRBJ1-3, the complete variable domain is EAGVTQFPSHSVIEKGQTVTLRCDPISGHDNLYWYRRVMGKEIKFLLHFVKESKQDESGMPNNRFLAERTGGTYSTLKVQPAELEDSGVYFCASSPLQGTGNTIYFGEGSWLTVV.

The rearrangement joins TRBV5-6 to TRBJ2-7; 9 nucleotides line up with TRBD1. The germline V gene encodes CDR1 SGHDT and CDR2 YYEEEE. The CDR3 is made up of 15 amino acids. The V and J ends lost 4 bases and 3 bases, in that order; junction bases with no gene match: 8. CDR3 nucleotides: TGTGCCAGCAGCGGCGGGGACAGGGCGTACTACGAGCAGTACTTC. It codes for CASSGGDRAYYEQYF.

About this clone: One junction end does not reproduce the germline sequence, and a read error may be involved. V usage is TRBV7-9 and J usage is TRBJ2-5; D is uncertain. The CDR3 loop spans 12 amino acids. Per germline, CDR1 SEHNR and CDR2 FQNEAQ (reference sequence). The CDR3 sequence: CSSSLELKTQYF. The CDR3 DNA is TGTTCCAGCAGCTTAGAACTAAAGACCCAGTACTTC.

The chain couples TRBV9 to TRBJ1-2; 7 positions match TRBD1. The CDR3 covers 13 residues. J lost 2 bases, V lost 8 bases, and 6 bases had no gene match. Germline V lookup: CDR1 SGDLS, CDR2 YYNGEE. The CDR3 here is CASQGGTNYGYTF. For the CDR3, the DNA is TGTGCCAGTCAGGGGGGAACCAACTATGGCTACACCTTC.

The rearrangement uses TRBV7-3 and TRBJ2-5, with 9 bases lining up with TRBD1. V lost 5 bases, J lost 1 base, and 8 bases stayed unmatched. This CDR3 region has 16 residues. Per germline, CDR1 SGHTA and CDR2 FQGTGA. Written as DNA, the CDR3 is TGTGCCAGCAGCATTAGTCCGGGACAGGGCCAAGAGACCCAGTACTTC. Protein sequence: CASSISPGQGQETQYF.

The CDR3 loop is CASSSARLGGETQYF. The DNA of the CDR3 is TGTGCCAGCAGCTCGGCCAGACTAGGAGGAGAGACCCAGTACTTC. The V call is TRBV6-5, the J call TRBJ2-5; D perhaps matches TRBD2 (6 bases). The CDR3 is 15 amino acids. Germline loops: CDR1 MNHEY, CDR2 SVGAGI. Trimming took off 6 bases at V and 4 bases at J, with 18 bases between the two ends.

The rearrangement links TRBV28 to TRBJ2-7, with TRBD2 as a possible D gene (6 bases). The V gene's germline CDR1 is MDHEN and CDR2 SYDVKM. The V end was cut by 4 bases, the J end by 3 bases, with 13 bases between. The CDR3 extends over 14 amino acids. Here the CDR3 reads CASSSGGAYYEQYF. For the CDR3, the DNA is TGTGCCAGCAGTTCCGGCGGGGCTTACTACGAGCAGTACTTC.

The V gene is TRBV6-5, the J gene TRBJ1-4; 8 bases are a match to TRBD1. From germline, CDR1 is MNHEY and CDR2 SVGAGI. The CDR3 covers 14 residues. V was pared by 6 bases and J by 4 bases, with 4 bases of the junction left unmatched. In DNA, the CDR3 is TGTGCCAGCAGCTGGGACAGGTATAATGAAAAACTGTTTTTT. Translation: CASSWDRYNEKLFF.

The chain links TRBV28 to TRBJ2-7, with 7 bases that match TRBD1. The CDR3 is 14 residues long. V lost 0 bases and J lost 2; bases outside the gene matches: 1. Germline CDR1 is MDHEN and CDR2 is SYDVKM. The CDR3 protein is CASSLWGQPYEQYF. For the CDR3, the DNA is TGTGCCAGCAGTTTATGGGGACAGCCCTACGAGCAGTACTTC. The full variable domain, completed using reference TRBV28 and TRBJ2-7, is DVKVTQSSRYLVKRTGEKVFLECVQDMDHENMFWYRQDPGLGLRLIYFSYDVKMKEKGDIPEGYSVSREKKERFSLILESASTNQTSMYLCASSLWGQPYEQYFGPGTRLTVT.

V usage is TRBV18 and J usage is TRBJ1-5; the D is unclear. The CDR3 runs to 15 residues. The germline V and J ends were trimmed by 5 bases and 0 bases, with 11 bases remaining between them. Germline V lookup: CDR1 KGHSH, CDR2 LQKENI. Written as DNA, the CDR3 is TGTGCCAGCTCATCGGCCCTAGATAGCAATCAGCCCCAGCATTTT. Amino acid sequence: CASSSALDSNQPQHF.

This chain uses TRBV29-1 with TRBJ1-2; TRBD1 agrees at 7 bases. Germline CDR1 SQVTM, CDR2 ANQGSEA. The CDR3 sequence is 15 residues long. The J segment lost 5 bases and the V segment lost 2 bases, leaving 11 bases of the junction unmatched. For the CDR3, the DNA is TGCAGCGTTGAACTGGGTCAAAGGGGGCCGTATGGCTACACCTTC. Residues: CSVELGQRGPYGYTF.

This clone has just one count. The chain has TRBV2 and TRBJ2-7; perhaps TRBD1 as D (5 bases). V dropped 6 bases and J dropped 3 bases, with 12 bases sitting between them. CDR3 length equals 13 residues. The germline V gene has CDR1 SNHLY and CDR2 FYNNEI. This CDR3 reads CASRVTVYYEQYF. The CDR3 DNA follows: TGTGCCAGCAGGGTGACAGTTTACTACGAGCAGTACTTC. Using reference TRBV2 and TRBJ2-7 for the parts outside the CDR3, the full variable domain is EPEVTQTPSHQVTQMGQEVILRCVPISNHLYFYWYRQILGQKVEFLVSFYNNEISEKSEIFDDQFSVERPDGSNFTLKIRSTKLEDSAMYFCASRVTVYYEQYFGPGTRLTVT.

This clone was detected only a few times. The rearrangement uses TRBV5-1 and TRBJ1-1; TRBD1 agrees at 7 bases. The CDR3 runs to 14 residues. V shed 4 bases, J shed 2 bases, and the junction held 5 bases outside the gene matches. Germline V gene data show CDR1 as SGHRS and CDR2 as YFSETQ. The CDR3 loop reads CASSPGQSNTEAFF. The CDR3 DNA sequence: TGCGCCAGCAGCCCGGGACAGTCCAACACTGAAGCTTTCTTT.

This sequence joins TRBV5-5 and TRBJ2-2, with a possible D match to TRBD2 (5 bases). The CDR3 runs to 15 residues. Germline loops: CDR1 SGHKS, CDR2 YYEKEE (reference sequence). Trimming left V 0 bases short and J 6 bases short, with 12 bases between. CDR3 in DNA: TGTGCCAGCAGCTTGGGGACTTTGGTAGCCGGGGAGCTGTTTTTT. It specifies CASSLGTLVAGELFF.

This clone was seen a handful of times. The chain carries TRBV6-6 and TRBJ2-6; D may be TRBD1 (5 bases). From germline, CDR1 is MNHNY and CDR2 SVGAGI (reference sequence). This CDR3 is built from 15 residues. Trimming pared 6 bases from V and 1 base from J, leaving 10 bases between. In nucleotides, the CDR3 is TGTGCCAGCAGCCTTCAGGGATCTGGGGCCAACGTCCTGACTTTC. As protein: CASSLQGSGANVLTF.

This sequence joins TRBV27 and TRBJ1-4, with 8 bases that match TRBD1. V shed 7 bases and J 0 bases; nucleotides not matched to a gene: 10. The length of the CDR3 is 17 residues. Germline V gene data show CDR1 as MNHEY and CDR2 as SMNVEV (reference sequence). The chain's CDR3 is CASTPRGLTATNEKLFF. The CDR3 DNA reads as TGTGCCAGCACCCCCAGGGGGCTAACGGCAACTAATGAAAAACTGTTTTTT.

The gene calls are TRBV9 and TRBJ1-6; no firm D call. The CDR3 contains 16 residues. Trimming shortened V by 2 bases and J by 17 bases, and 26 bases separated the two germline ends. Looked up from germline, CDR1 is SGDLS and CDR2 is YYNGEE. CDR3: CASSVNPNTPFAGVHF. CDR3 sequence (DNA): TGTGCCAGCAGCGTCAACCCAAATACCCCTTTCGCAGGTGTCCACTTT. Together with reference TRBV9 and TRBJ1-6, the CDR3 gives the full variable domain: DSGVTQTPKHLITATGQRVTLRCSPRSGDLSVYWYQQSLDQGLQFLIQYYNGEERAKGNILERFSAQQFPDLHSELNLSSLELGDSALYFCASSVNPNTPFAGVHFGNGTRLTVT.

Comments on this clone: The sample has other DNA sequences that encode this CDR3 too. This chain joins TRBV4-1 and TRBJ1-1; the D gene is possibly TRBD1 (5 bases). V lost 5 bases to trimming and J lost 11 bases, with 12 bases between them. Germline V lookup: CDR1 MGHRA, CDR2 YSYEKL. The CDR3 is made up of 11 amino acids. The CDR3 nucleotides are TGCGCCAGCAGCTCCACCGGGGGGGCTTTCTTT. Amino acid sequence: CASSSTGGAFF.

This chain joins TRBV11-3 and TRBJ2-2; 8 nucleotides align to TRBD1. The CDR3 spans 16 residues. Losses at the gene ends were 5 bases for V and 5 bases for J; bases not matched to a gene: 10. The V gene's germline CDR1 is SGHNT and CDR2 YENEEA. The CDR3 nucleotides read TGTGCCAGCAGCGCCCAACAGGGGGGTCGGACCGGGGAGCTGTTTTTT. This translates into CASSAQQGGRTGELFF.

The chain employs TRBV19 and TRBJ1-6; 11 positions agree with TRBD1. J gave up 10 bases and V 0 bases, and 5 bases lay outside the gene matches. Per the germline V gene, CDR1 is LNHDA and CDR2 is SQIVND (reference sequence). The CDR3 has 16 residues. In nucleotides, the CDR3 is TGTGCCAGTAGTATAGATCCCGGGACAGGGGGATCACCCCTCCACTTT. This sequence encodes CASSIDPGTGGSPLHF.

The chain couples TRBV7-9 to TRBJ1-1, with D tentatively TRBD1 (6 bases). V was shortened by 5 bases and J by 3 bases, with 16 bases between the two germline ends. The CDR3 has 15 amino acids. The germline V gene encodes CDR1 SEHNR and CDR2 FQNEAQ (reference sequence). The CDR3 is CASSPTGLPDTEAFF. In DNA, the CDR3 is TGTGCCAGCAGCCCGACAGGCCTACCGGACACTGAAGCTTTCTTT.

V is TRBV9 and J is TRBJ2-7; maybe TRBD1 (5 bases). Germline CDR1 SGDLS, CDR2 YYNGEE. The CDR3 extends over 15 amino acids. With 5 bases removed from V and 3 bases from J, the gap between germline ends came to 18 bases. The CDR3 DNA reads as TGTGCCAGCAGTGTGAATGGTGACAGCGACTACGAGCAGTACTTC. Translating it yields CASSVNGDSDYEQYF.

The J gene is TRBJ2-5, the V gene TRBV7-6; a possible D gene is TRBD2 (6 bases). Trimming pared 3 bases from V and 6 bases from J, leaving 8 bases between. The CDR3 length is 12 residues. The germline V gene encodes CDR1 SGHVS and CDR2 FNYEAQ. This chain's CDR3 is CASSLAGKTQYF. The CDR3 DNA reads as TGTGCCAGCAGCTTGGCGGGGAAGACCCAGTACTTC.

The V gene is TRBV9, the J gene TRBJ2-5; D is ambiguous. This CDR3 has 16 amino acids. Germline lookup yields CDR1 SGDLS and CDR2 YYNGEE. The V end was cut by 0 bases, the J end by 1 base, with 13 bases between. CDR3 residues: CASSVGPQAVQETQYF. The DNA of the CDR3 is TGTGCCAGCAGCGTAGGGCCGCAGGCCGTCCAAGAGACCCAGTACTTC.

V is TRBV6-1 and J is TRBJ2-1; 8 bases match TRBD2. The CDR3 sequence is 15 residues long. Germline V lookup: CDR1 MNHNS, CDR2 SASEGT. V lost 4 bases and J lost 10; bases outside the gene matches: 12. The CDR3 here is CASSVRSSGSGEQFF. CDR3 nucleotide sequence: TGTGCCAGCAGTGTGCGTTCTAGCGGGTCTGGAGAGCAGTTCTTC.

This sequence joins TRBV7-6 and TRBJ2-7; perhaps TRBD2 as D (6 bases). Germline assignment: CDR1 SGHVS and CDR2 FNYEAQ. V was cut by 1 base and J by 3 bases, with 13 bases left in between. The CDR3 covers 15 residues. The CDR3 here is CASSLDYGGGYEQYF. Here the CDR3 DNA reads TGTGCCAGCAGCTTAGATTACGGGGGTGGCTACGAGCAGTACTTC.

This chain links TRBV5-6 with TRBJ2-3; 9 bases map to TRBD1. Germline values: CDR1 SGHDT, CDR2 YYEEEE. The CDR3 has 15 amino acids. J lost 2 bases, V lost 2 bases, and 3 bases had no gene match. CDR3 amino acids: CASSFWDRDTDTQYF. The CDR3 DNA reads TGTGCCAGCAGCTTTTGGGACAGGGACACAGATACGCAGTATTTT.

The chain carries TRBV20-1 and TRBJ2-4; no clear D gene. Trimming cost V 0 bases and J 7 bases, with 4 bases left between them. The CDR3 has 11 amino acids. In germline, CDR1 is DFQATT, CDR2 SNEGSKA (reference sequence). The CDR3 DNA follows: TGCAGTGCTAGAGAGGAGAACATTCAGTACTTC. It encodes CSAREENIQYF.

The rearrangement uses TRBV9 and TRBJ1-2; tentative D call: TRBD1 (6 bases). The length of the CDR3 is 14 residues. CDR1 is SGDLS and CDR2 is YYNGEE in the germline V gene. V was pared by 3 bases and J by 4 bases, with 13 bases between. The CDR3 DNA is TGTGCCAGCAGCGGAATACAGGGTGGCTATGGCTACACCTTC. It encodes CASSGIQGGYGYTF.

The CDR3 DNA reads TGTGCCAGCAACGCGTGGGACTTCAACACCGGGGAGCTGTTTTTT. Protein product: CASNAWDFNTGELFF. The chain has TRBV5-6 and TRBJ2-2; perhaps TRBD2 as D (6 bases). Germline loops: CDR1 SGHDT, CDR2 YYEEEE. Trimming left V 6 bases short and J 2 bases short, with 14 bases between. The CDR3 contains 15 residues.